This T cell receptor beta chain came from a study of blood T cell repertoires in COVID-19. Here immunoSEQ multiplex PCR was the method, and the copy in TCRdb shows in-frame clones only, minus some. Altogether 200,000 to 250,000 clones are present, around 83% being singletons, with the ten largest covering 3.4%. J lost 1 base, V lost 4 bases, and 3 bases had no gene match. This CDR3 is built from 16 residues. Germline V gene sequence: CDR1 SGHNT, CDR2 YYREEE (reference sequence). The TCR was taken from a young woman with acute or convalescent COVID-19. V gene TRBV5-4 combines with J gene TRBJ2-1; TRBD2 aligns across 12 bases. The specimen was peripheral blood. The CDR3 spells CASSGGTSGSYNEQFF. DNA for the CDR3: TGTGCCAGCAGCGGAGGGACTAGCGGGTCCTACAATGAGCAGTTCTTC.